This T cell receptor (beta chain) was retrieved from a study of cytomegalovirus exposure and HLA in healthy donors. The donors were members of the validation cohort comprising over a hundred subjects, separate from the approximately 670-subject first cohort. The CDR3 sequence is 14 residues long. The V and J ends lost 5 bases and 4 bases respectively, with 14 bases between them. In germline, CDR1 is SGHTA, CDR2 FQGTGA. Assay used: immunoSEQ multiplex PCR; TCRdb lists only in-frame clones, some missing. The sample consists of 30,000 to 40,000 clones, 90% to 95% of them appearing once. Sequenced: PBMCs. V and J are TRBV7-3 and TRBJ1-1, with D uncertain. This clonotype was sampled from a man aged 18 to 29 in good health and CMV-seronegative. The CDR3 is CASSQDSSGTEAFF. The CDR3 DNA sequence: TGTGCCAGCAGCCAAGACTCCAGCGGCACTGAAGCTTTCTTT.